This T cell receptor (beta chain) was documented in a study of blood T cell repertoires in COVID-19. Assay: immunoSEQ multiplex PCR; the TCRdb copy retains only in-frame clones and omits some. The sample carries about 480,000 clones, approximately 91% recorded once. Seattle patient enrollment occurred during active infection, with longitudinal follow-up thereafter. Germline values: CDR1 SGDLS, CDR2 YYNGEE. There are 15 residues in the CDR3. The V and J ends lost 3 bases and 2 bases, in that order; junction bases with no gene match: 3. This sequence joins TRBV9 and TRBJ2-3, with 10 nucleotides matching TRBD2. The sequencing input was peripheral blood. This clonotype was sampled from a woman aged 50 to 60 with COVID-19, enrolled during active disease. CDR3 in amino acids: CASSATSGPTDTQYF. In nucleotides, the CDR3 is TGTGCCAGCAGCGCGACTAGCGGGCCCACAGATACGCAGTATTTT.